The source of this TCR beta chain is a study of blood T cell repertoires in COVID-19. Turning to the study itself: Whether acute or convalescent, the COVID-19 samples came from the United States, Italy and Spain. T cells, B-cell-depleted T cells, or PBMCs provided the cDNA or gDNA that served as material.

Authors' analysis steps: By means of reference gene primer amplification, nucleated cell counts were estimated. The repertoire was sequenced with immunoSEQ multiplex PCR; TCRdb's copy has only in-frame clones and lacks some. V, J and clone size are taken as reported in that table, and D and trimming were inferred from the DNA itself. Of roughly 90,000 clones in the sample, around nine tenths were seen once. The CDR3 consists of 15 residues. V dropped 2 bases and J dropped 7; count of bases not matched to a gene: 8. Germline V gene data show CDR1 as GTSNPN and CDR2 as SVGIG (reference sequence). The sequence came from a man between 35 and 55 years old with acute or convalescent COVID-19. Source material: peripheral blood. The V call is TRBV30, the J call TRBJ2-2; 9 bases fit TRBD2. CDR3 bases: TGTGCCTGGAGTCGGCTAGCGGGGATGAACGGGGAGCTGTTTTTT. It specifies CAWSRLAGMNGELFF.